What follows is one T cell receptor beta chain and its context. Its specificity is not known. The data derive from a study of CD8+ T cells in alopecia areata. General observations from the study: Clonality in lesional scalp, especially alopecia totalis/universalis, exceeded that of normal scalp. Researchers reported that TCR sharing among patients proved less clear than in mice, possibly HLA-linked. Resident alphabeta T cells of normal skin are also sequenced in scalp samples.

TCR sequencing used cDNA made by reverse transcription of extracted RNA. The method was immunoSEQ multiplex PCR; TCRdb's version includes in-frame clones alone and lacks a portion of them. The table shows more than 95,000 clones, with roughly 53% occurring only once. The CDR3 contains 13 residues. CDR1 and CDR2 from the germline V gene are ENHRY and SYGVKD. The J segment lost 5 bases and the V segment lost 6 bases, leaving 5 bases of the junction unmatched. This TCR was recovered from a human donor in good health. Material: CD4+ T cells sorted from blood. The rearrangement uses TRBV10-3 and TRBJ2-7; TRBD1 matches at 9 bases. The CDR3 region is CAIRLGQGNEQYF. CDR3 nucleotide sequence: TGTGCCATCAGGCTGGGACAGGGAAACGAGCAGTACTTC.